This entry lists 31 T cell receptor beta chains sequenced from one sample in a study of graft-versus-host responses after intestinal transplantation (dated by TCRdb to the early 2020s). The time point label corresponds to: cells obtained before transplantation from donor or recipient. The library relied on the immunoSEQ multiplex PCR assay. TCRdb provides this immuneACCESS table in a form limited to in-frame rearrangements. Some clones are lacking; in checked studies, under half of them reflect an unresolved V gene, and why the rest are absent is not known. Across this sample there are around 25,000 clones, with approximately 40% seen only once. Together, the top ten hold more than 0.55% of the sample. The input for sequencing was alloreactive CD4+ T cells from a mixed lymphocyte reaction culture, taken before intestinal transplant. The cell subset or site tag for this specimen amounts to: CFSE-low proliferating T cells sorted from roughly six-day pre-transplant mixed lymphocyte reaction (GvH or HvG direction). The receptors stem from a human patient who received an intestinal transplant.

CDR3 bases: TGCGCCAGCAGCTCCGGACAGCCTAATGAAAAACTGTTTTTT. This gives the protein CASSSGQPNEKLFF. This rearrangement joins TRBV5-1 to TRBJ1-4; a possible D gene is TRBD1 (6 bases). The germline V and J ends were trimmed by 3 bases and 3 bases, with 9 bases remaining between them. The germline CDR1 and CDR2 sequences are SGHRS and YFSETQ. The CDR3 runs 14 residues.

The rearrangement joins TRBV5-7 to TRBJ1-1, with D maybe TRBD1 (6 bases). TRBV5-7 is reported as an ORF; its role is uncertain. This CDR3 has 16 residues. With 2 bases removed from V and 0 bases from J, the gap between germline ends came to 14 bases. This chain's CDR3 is CASSFDRQEVNTEAFF. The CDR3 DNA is TGTGCCAGCAGCTTTGACAGGCAGGAGGTGAACACTGAAGCTTTCTTT.

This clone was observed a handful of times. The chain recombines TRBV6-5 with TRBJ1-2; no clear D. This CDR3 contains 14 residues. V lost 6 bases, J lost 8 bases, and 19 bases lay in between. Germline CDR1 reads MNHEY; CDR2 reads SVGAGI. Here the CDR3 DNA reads TGTGCCAGCAGCCCCCTAAGCACGGGTTGGGGCTACACCTTC. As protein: CASSPLSTGWGYTF.

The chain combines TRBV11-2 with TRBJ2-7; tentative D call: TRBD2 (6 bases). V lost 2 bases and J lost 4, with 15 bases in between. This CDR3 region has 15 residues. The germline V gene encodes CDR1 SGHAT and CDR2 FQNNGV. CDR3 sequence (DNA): TGTGCCAGCAGCTTATATCCGGGGGTAGTATACGAGCAGTACTTC. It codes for CASSLYPGVVYEQYF.

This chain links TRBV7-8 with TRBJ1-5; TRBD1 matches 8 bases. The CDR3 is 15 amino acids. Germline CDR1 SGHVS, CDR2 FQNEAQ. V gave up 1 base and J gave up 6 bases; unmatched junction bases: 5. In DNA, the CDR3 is TGTGCCAGCAGCTTAGGGACAGGGAAGGGTCAGCCCCAGCATTTT. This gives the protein CASSLGTGKGQPQHF.

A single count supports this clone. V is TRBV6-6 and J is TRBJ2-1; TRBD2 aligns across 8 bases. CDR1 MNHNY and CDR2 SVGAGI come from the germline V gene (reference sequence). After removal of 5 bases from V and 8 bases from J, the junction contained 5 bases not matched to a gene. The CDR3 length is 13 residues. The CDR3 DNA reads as TGTGCCAGCAGTCGAGCGGGAGAAGATGAGCAGTTCTTC. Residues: CASSRAGEDEQFF.

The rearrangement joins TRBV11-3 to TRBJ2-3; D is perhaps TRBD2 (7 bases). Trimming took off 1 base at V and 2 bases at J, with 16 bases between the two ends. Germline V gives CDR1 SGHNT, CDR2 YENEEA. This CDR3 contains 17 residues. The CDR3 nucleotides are TGTGCCAGCAGCTTAGCTTGGGGGGGGCCAGTCACAGATACGCAGTATTTT. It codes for CASSLAWGGPVTDTQYF.

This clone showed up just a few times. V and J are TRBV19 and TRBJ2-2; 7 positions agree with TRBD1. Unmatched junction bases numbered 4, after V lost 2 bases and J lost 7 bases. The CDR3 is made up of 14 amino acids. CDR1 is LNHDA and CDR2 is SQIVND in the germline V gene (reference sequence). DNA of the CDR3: TGTGCCAGTAGTATAAGGGGGCTAGGCGGGGAGCTGTTTTTT. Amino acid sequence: CASSIRGLGGELFF.

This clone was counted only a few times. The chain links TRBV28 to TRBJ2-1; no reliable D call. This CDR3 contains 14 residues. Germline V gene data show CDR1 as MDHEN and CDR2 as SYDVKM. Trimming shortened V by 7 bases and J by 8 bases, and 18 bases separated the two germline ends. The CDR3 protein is CASIPLGPVDEQFF. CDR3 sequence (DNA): TGTGCCAGCATTCCCCTTGGCCCTGTCGATGAGCAGTTCTTC. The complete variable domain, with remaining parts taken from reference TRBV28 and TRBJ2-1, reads DVKVTQSSRYLVKRTGEKVFLECVQDMDHENMFWYRQDPGLGLRLIYFSYDVKMKEKGDIPEGYSVSREKKERFSLILESASTNQTSMYLCASIPLGPVDEQFFGPGTRLTVL.

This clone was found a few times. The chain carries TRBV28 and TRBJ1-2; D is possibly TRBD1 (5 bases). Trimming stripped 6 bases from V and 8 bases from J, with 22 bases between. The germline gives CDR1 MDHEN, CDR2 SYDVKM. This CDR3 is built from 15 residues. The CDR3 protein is CASSGAPGPGGGYTF. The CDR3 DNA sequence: TGTGCCAGCAGCGGCGCCCCGGGCCCCGGGGGAGGCTACACCTTC.

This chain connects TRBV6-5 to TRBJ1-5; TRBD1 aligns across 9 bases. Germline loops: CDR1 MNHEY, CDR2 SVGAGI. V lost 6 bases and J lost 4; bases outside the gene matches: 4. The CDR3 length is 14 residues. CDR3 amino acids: CASRWTGENQPQHF. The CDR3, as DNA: TGTGCCAGCAGGTGGACAGGGGAGAATCAGCCCCAGCATTTT.

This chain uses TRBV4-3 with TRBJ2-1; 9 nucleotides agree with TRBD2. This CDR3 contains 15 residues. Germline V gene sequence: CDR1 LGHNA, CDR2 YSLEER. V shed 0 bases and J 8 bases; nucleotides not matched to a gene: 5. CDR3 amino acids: CASSQEGRGGDEQFF. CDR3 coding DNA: TGCGCCAGCAGCCAAGAGGGGCGGGGGGGCGATGAGCAGTTCTTC.

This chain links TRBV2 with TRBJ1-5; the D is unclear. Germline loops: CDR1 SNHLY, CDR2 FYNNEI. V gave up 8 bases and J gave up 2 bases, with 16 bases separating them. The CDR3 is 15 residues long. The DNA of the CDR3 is TGTGCCAGCGGCCGTCTTGGTCAGGGCAATCAGCCCCAGCATTTT. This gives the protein CASGRLGQGNQPQHF.

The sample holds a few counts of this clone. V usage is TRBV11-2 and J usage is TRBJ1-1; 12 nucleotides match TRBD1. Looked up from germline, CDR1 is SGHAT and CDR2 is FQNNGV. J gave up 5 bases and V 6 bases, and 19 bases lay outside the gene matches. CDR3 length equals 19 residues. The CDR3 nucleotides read TGTGCCAGCAGTGCAATCCTATACGTAGGGACAGGGGGCCGGACTGAAGCTTTCTTT. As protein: CASSAILYVGTGGRTEAFF.

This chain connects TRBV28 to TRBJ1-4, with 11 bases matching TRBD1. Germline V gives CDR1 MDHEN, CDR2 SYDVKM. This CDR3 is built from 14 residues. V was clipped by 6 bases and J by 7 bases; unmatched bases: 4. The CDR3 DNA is TGTGCCAGCAGCCGGGACAGGGGGAGTGAAAAACTGTTTTTT. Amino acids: CASSRDRGSEKLFF.

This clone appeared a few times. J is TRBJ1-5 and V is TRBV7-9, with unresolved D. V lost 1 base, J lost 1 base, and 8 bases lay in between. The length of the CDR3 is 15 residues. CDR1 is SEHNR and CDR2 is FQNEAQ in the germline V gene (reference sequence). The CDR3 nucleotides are TGTGCCAGCAGCTTAGGGGGAGGGAGCAATCAGCCCCAGCATTTT. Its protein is CASSLGGGSNQPQHF.

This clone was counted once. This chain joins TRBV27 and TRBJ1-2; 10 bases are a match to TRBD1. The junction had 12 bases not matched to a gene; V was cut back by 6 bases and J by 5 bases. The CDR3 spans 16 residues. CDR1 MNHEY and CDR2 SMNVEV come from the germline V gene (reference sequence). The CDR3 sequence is CASSASDRGSLYGYTF. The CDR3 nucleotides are TGTGCCAGCAGCGCCTCGGACAGGGGGAGTTTGTATGGCTACACCTTC.

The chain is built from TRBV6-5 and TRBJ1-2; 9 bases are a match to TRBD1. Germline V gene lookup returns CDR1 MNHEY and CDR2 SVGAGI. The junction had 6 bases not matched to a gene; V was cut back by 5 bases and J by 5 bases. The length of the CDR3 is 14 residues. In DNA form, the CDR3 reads TGTGCCAGCAGTGTACGGGACAGGGAATATGGCTACACCTTC. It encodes CASSVRDREYGYTF.

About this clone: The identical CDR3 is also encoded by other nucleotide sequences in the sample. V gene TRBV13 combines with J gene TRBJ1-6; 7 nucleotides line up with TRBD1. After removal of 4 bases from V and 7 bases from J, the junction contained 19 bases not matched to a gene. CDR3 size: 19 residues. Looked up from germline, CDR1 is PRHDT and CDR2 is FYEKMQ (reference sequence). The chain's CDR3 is CASSSSTGNPQFGNSPLHF. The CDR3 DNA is TGTGCCAGCAGCTCCTCGACAGGGAATCCGCAGTTTGGAAATTCACCCCTCCACTTT.

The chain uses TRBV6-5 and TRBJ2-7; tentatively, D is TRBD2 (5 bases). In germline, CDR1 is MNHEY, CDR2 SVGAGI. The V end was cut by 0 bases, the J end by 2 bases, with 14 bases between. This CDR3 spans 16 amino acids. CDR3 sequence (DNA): TGTGCCAGCAGTTACTCTTCCGGGATCCTCACCTACGAGCAGTACTTC. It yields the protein CASSYSSGILTYEQYF.

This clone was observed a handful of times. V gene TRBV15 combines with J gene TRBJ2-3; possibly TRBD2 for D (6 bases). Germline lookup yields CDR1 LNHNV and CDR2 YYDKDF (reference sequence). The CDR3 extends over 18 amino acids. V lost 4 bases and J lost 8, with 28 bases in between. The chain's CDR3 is CATSKLPSVTGVIGTQYF. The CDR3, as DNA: TGTGCCACCAGCAAACTCCCGTCCGTCACGGGAGTAATAGGTACGCAGTATTTT.

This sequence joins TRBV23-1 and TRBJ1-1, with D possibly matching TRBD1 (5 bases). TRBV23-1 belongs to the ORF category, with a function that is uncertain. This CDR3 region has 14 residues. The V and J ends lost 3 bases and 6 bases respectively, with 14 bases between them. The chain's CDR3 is CASSHRTGDSEAFF. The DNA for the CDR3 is TGCGCCAGCAGTCATAGGACGGGGGATTCTGAAGCTTTCTTT.

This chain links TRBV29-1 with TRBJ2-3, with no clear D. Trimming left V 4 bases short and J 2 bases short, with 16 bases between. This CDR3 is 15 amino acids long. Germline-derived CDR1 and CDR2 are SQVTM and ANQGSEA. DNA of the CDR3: TGCAGCGTTGGGCGGTACGTTTTACACACAGATACGCAGTATTTT. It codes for CSVGRYVLHTDTQYF.

The CDR3 region is CASSPTATNEKLFF. The CDR3 DNA is TGTGCCAGCAGTCCGACAGCGACTAATGAAAAACTGTTTTTT. The rearrangement joins TRBV6-4 to TRBJ1-4, with TRBD1 as a possible D gene (5 bases). V shed 5 bases and J shed 2 bases, with 9 bases lying between them. The CDR3 covers 14 residues. Germline lookup yields CDR1 MRHNA and CDR2 SNTAGT.

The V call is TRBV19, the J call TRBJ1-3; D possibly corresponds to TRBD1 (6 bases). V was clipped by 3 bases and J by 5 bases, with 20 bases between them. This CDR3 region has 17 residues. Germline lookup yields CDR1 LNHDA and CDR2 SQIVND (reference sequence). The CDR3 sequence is CASSIRYGTPNRNTIYF. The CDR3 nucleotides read TGTGCCAGTAGTATTCGCTACGGGACACCAAATAGAAACACCATATATTTT.

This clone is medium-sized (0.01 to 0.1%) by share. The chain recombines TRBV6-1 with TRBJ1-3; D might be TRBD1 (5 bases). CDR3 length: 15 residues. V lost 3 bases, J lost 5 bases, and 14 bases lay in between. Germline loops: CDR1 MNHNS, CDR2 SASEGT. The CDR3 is CASSEAGHSRNTIYF. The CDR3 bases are TGTGCCAGCAGTGAGGCGGGGCACAGCCGAAACACCATATATTTT.

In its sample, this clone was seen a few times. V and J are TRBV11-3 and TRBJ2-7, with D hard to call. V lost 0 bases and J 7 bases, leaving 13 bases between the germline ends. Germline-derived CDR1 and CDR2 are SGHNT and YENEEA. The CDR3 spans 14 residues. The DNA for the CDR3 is TGTGCCAGCAGCTTAGATTGGGCCCGCCAGGAGCAGTACTTC. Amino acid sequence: CASSLDWARQEQYF.

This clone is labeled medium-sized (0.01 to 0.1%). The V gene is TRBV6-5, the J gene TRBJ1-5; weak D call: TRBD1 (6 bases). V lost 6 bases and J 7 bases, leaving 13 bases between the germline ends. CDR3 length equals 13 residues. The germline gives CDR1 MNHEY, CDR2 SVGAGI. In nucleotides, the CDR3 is TGTGCCAGCAGATATCACAGGGACCAGCCCCAGCATTTT. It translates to CASRYHRDQPQHF.

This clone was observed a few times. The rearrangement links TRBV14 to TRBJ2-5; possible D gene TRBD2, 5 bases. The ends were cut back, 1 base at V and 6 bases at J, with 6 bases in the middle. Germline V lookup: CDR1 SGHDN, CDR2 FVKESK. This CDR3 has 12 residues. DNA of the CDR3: TGTGCCAGCAGCCAAGGAGGGAAGACCCAGTACTTC. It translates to CASSQGGKTQYF.

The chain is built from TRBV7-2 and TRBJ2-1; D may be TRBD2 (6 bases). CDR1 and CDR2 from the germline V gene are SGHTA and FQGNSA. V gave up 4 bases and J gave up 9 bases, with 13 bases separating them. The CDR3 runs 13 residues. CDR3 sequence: CASSSEGTFEQFF. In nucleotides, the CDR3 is TGTGCCAGCAGCTCAGAGGGGACTTTTGAGCAGTTCTTC.

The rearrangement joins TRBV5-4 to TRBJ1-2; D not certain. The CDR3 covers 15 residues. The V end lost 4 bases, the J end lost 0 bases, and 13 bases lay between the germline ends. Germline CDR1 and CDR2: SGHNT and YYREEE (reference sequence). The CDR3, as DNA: TGTGCCAGCAGCCGTTCGGGAGGGCCTAACTATGGCTACACCTTC. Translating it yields CASSRSGGPNYGYTF. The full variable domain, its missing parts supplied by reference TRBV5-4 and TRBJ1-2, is ETGVTQSPTHLIKTRGQQVTLRCSSQSGHNTVSWYQQALGQGPQFIFQYYREEENGRGNFPPRFSGLQFPNYSSELNVNALELDDSALYLCASSRSGGPNYGYTFGSGTRLTVV.